What follows are 7 T cell receptor beta chains derived from one specimen sequenced in a study of blood T cell repertoires in COVID-19. Produced via immunoSEQ multiplex PCR; TCRdb's table is partial and in-frame only. Of 70,000 or so clones in the sample, approximately 80% were seen once. The sample consisted of peripheral blood. Every receptor here comes from a man older than 75 with active or convalescent COVID-19.

The chain employs TRBV5-1 and TRBJ2-6; D gene ambiguous. Looked up from germline, CDR1 is SGHRS and CDR2 is YFSETQ. The CDR3 covers 14 residues. V was trimmed by 3 bases and J by 0 bases, leaving 4 bases between them. The CDR3 sequence is CASSSSSGANVLTF. CDR3 sequence (DNA): TGCGCCAGCAGCTCCAGCTCTGGGGCCAACGTCCTGACTTTC. Full variable domain (rest looked up from reference TRBV5-1 and TRBJ2-6): KAGVTQTPRYLIKTRGQQVTLSCSPISGHRSVSWYQQTPGQGLQFLFEYFSETQRNKGNFPGRFSGRQFSNSRSEMNVSTLELGDSALYLCASSSSSGANVLTFGAGSRLTVL.

The V call is TRBV19, the J call TRBJ1-2; D ambiguous. This CDR3 comprises 11 residues. V was shortened by 7 bases and J by 5 bases, with 8 bases between the two germline ends. Germline V CDR1 and CDR2: LNHDA, SQIVND (reference sequence). For the CDR3, the DNA is TGTGCCAGTAAGGCGGGTTATGGCTACACCTTC. This codes for CASKAGYGYTF.

This clone was observed a handful of times. The rearrangement joins TRBV19 to TRBJ2-5, with a tentative D call TRBD2 (6 bases). Germline-derived CDR1 and CDR2 are LNHDA and SQIVND (reference sequence). CDR3 length: 15 residues. Trimming cost V 1 base and J 2 bases, with 11 bases left between them. CDR3 loop: CASSIGGTSQETQYF. CDR3 nucleotides: TGTGCCAGTAGTATAGGCGGGACCAGTCAAGAGACCCAGTACTTC.

The rearrangement links TRBV4-3 to TRBJ1-4; 11 nucleotides agree with TRBD1. This CDR3 spans 17 amino acids. CDR1 and CDR2 from the germline V gene are LGHNA and YSLEER. Trimming cost V 0 bases and J 7 bases; bases outside gene matches: 7. The CDR3 coding sequence is TGCGCCAGCAGCCAAGATCTCGCCGGGACAGGGGGTGAAAAACTGTTTTTT. It encodes CASSQDLAGTGGEKLFF.

The chain combines TRBV6-2 or TRBV6-3 with TRBJ2-7; D might be TRBD1 (6 bases). The CDR3 extends over 14 amino acids. Trimming shortened V by 5 bases and J by 2 bases, and 13 bases separated the two germline ends. In germline, CDR1 is MNHEY, CDR2 SVGEGT. DNA for the CDR3: TGTGCCAGCAGTAAACAGGGTCTCACCTACGAGCAGTACTTC. This sequence encodes CASSKQGLTYEQYF.

V usage is TRBV28 and J usage is TRBJ1-1; D remains unclear. The germline V gene encodes CDR1 MDHEN and CDR2 SYDVKM. Trimming pared 1 base from V and 3 bases from J, leaving 9 bases between. The CDR3 spans 14 residues. The chain's CDR3 is CASSLLNFDTEAFF. The DNA of the CDR3 is TGTGCCAGCAGTTTATTAAATTTTGACACTGAAGCTTTCTTT.

The V and J genes are TRBV4-1 and TRBJ2-3; 7 bases are shared with TRBD2. The trim removed 0 bases at V and 3 bases at J, leaving 6 bases unmatched. Germline values: CDR1 MGHRA, CDR2 YSYEKL. This CDR3 is 16 amino acids long. The CDR3 nucleotides are TGCGCCAGCAGCCAAGATAGAGGCGGGAGAACAGATACGCAGTATTTT. Its translation is CASSQDRGGRTDTQYF.